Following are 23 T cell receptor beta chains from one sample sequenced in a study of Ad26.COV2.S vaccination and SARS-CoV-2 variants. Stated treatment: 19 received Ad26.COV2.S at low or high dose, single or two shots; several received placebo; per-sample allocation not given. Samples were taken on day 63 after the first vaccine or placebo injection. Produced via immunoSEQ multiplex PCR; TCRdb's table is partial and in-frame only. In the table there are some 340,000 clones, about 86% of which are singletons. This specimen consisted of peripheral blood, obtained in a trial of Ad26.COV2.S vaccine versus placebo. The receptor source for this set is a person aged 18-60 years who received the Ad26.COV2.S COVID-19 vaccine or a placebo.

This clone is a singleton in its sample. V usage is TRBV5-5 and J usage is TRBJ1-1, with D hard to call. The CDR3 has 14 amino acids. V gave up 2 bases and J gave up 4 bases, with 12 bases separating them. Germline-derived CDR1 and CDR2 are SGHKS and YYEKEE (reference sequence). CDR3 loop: CASSFRPYSTEAFF. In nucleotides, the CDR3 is TGTGCCAGCAGCTTTAGACCTTACAGCACTGAAGCTTTCTTT.

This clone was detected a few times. The chain's CDR3 is CASSSRRASNQPQHF. The CDR3 nucleotides are TGTGCCAGCAGTAGTCGGAGGGCTAGCAATCAGCCCCAGCATTTT. This sequence joins TRBV7-2 and TRBJ1-5; D call uncertain. This CDR3 is built from 15 residues. Germline loops: CDR1 SGHTA, CDR2 FQGNSA. V was pared by 6 bases and J by 0 bases, with 12 bases between.

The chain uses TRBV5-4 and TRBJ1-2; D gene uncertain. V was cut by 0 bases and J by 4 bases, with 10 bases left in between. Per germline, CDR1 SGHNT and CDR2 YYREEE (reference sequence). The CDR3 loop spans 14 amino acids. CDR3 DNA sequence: TGTGCCAGCAGCTTGGAAAGCAAATCCTATGGCTACACCTTC. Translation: CASSLESKSYGYTF. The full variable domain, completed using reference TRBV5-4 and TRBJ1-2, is ETGVTQSPTHLIKTRGQQVTLRCSSQSGHNTVSWYQQALGQGPQFIFQYYREEENGRGNFPPRFSGLQFPNYSSELNVNALELDDSALYLCASSLESKSYGYTFGSGTRLTVV.

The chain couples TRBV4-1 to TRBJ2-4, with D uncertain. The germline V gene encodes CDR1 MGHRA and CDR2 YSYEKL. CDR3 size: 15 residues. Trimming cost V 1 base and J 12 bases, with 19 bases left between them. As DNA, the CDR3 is TGCGCCAGCAGCCAAGTTATAGGCGCCTGGGGAAATCAGTACTTC. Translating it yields CASSQVIGAWGNQYF.

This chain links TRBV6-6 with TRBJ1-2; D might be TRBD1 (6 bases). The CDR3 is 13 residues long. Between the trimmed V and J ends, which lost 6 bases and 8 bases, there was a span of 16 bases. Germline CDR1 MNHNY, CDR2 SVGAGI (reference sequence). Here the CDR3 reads CASRATGWQGYTF. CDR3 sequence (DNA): TGTGCCAGCAGAGCTACAGGGTGGCAAGGCTACACCTTC.

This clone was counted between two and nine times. As DNA, the CDR3 is TGTGCCAGCAGTAGGCCCGGACAGCCACCCTATAATTCACCCCTCCACTTT. This gives the protein CASSRPGQPPYNSPLHF. The chain combines TRBV6-2 or TRBV6-3 with TRBJ1-6; D is possibly TRBD1 (6 bases). Per germline, CDR1 MNHEY and CDR2 SVGEGT. The CDR3 is made up of 17 amino acids. V dropped 5 bases and J dropped 2 bases, with 16 bases sitting between them.

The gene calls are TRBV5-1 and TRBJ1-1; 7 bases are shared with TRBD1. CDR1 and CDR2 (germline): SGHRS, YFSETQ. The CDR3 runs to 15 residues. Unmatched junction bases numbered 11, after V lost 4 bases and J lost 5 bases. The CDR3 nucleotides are TGCGCCAGCAGCACAAACACAGACAGGGAGACTGAAGCTTTCTTT. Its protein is CASSTNTDRETEAFF.

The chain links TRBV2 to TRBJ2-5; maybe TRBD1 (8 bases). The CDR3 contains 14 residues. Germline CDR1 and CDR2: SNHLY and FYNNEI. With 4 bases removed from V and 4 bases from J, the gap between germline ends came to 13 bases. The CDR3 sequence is CASSVQGGSETQYF. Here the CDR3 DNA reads TGTGCCAGCAGTGTACAGGGGGGGTCAGAGACCCAGTACTTC.

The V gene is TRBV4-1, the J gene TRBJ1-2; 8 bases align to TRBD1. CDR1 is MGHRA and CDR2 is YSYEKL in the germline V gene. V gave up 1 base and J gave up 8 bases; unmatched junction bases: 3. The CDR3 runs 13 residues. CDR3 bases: TGCGCCAGCAGCCAAGTCCAGGGGGCGGGCTACACCTTC. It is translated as CASSQVQGAGYTF.

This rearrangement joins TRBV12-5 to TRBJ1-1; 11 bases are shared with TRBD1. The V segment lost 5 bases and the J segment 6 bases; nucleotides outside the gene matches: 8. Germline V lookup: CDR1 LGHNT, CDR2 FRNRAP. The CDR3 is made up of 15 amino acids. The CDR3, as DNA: TGTGCTAGTGGTCCACAGGGACAGGGGGTATCTGAAGCTTTCTTT. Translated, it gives CASGPQGQGVSEAFF.

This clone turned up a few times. DNA for the CDR3: TGTGCCAGCTCACCACCAGTAGATACGCAGTATTTT. This codes for CASSPPVDTQYF. This chain connects TRBV18 to TRBJ2-3; D is ambiguous. Germline V CDR1 and CDR2: KGHSH, LQKENI. This CDR3 has 12 amino acids. Trimming cost V 0 bases and J 5 bases, with 3 bases left between them.

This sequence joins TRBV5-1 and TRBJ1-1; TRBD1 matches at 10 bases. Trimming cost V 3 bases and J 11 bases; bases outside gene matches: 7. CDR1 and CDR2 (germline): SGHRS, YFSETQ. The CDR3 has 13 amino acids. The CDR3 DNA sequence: TGCGCCAGCAGCTCTCGACAGGGGGCTGTGGCTTTCTTT. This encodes CASSSRQGAVAFF.

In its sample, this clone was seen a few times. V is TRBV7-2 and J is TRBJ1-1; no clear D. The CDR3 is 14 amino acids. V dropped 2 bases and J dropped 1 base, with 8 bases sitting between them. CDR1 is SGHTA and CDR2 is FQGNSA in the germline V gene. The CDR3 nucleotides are TGTGCCAGCAGCTTACGAGCACCGAACACTGAAGCTTTCTTT. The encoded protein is CASSLRAPNTEAFF. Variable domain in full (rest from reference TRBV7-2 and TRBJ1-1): GAGVSQSPSNKVTEKGKDVELRCDPISGHTALYWYRQSLGQGLEFLIYFQGNSAPDKSGLPSDRFSAERTGGSVSTLTIQRTQQEDSAVYLCASSLRAPNTEAFFGQGTRLTVV.

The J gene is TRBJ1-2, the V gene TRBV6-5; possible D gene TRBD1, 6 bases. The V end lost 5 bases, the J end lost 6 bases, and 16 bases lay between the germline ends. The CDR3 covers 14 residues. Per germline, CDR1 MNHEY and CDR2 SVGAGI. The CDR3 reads CASSRKTGNDGYTF. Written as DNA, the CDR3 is TGTGCCAGCAGTCGGAAAACAGGGAATGATGGCTACACCTTC.

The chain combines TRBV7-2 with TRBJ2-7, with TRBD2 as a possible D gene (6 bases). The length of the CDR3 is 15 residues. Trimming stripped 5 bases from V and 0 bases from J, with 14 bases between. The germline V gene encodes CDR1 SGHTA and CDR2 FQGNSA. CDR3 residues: CASSPGTQSSYEQYF. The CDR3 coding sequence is TGTGCCAGCAGCCCCGGGACTCAAAGCTCCTACGAGCAGTACTTC.

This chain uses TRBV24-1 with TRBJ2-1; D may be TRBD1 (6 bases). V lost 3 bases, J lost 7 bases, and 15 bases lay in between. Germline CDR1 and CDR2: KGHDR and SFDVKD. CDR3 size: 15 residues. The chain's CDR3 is CATSDPPTTGNEQFF. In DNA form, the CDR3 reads TGTGCCACCAGTGATCCCCCCACGACAGGAAATGAGCAGTTCTTC.

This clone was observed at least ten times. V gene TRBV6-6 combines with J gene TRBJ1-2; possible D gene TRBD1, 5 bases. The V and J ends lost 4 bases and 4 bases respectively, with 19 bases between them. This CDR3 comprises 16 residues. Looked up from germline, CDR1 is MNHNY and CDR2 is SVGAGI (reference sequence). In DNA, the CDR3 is TGTGCCAGCAGTTCCGAGGGACGGTTGGAGCTCTATGGCTACACCTTC. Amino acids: CASSSEGRLELYGYTF.

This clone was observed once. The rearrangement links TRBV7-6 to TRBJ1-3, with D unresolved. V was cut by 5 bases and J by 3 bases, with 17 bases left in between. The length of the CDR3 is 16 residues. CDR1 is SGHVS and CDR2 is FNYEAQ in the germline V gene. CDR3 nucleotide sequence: TGTGCCAGCAGCGAAAACGACGGTCGTTTTGGAAACACCATATATTTT. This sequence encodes CASSENDGRFGNTIYF.

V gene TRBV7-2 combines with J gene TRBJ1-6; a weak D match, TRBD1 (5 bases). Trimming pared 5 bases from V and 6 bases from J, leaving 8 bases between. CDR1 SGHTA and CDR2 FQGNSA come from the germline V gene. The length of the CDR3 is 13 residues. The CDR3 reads CASSIDSNSPLHF. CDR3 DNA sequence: TGTGCCAGCAGCATCGACAGTAATTCACCCCTCCACTTT. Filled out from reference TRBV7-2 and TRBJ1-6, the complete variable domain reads GAGVSQSPSNKVTEKGKDVELRCDPISGHTALYWYRQSLGQGLEFLIYFQGNSAPDKSGLPSDRFSAERTGGSVSTLTIQRTQQEDSAVYLCASSIDSNSPLHFGNGTRLTVT.

For the CDR3, the DNA is TGTGCCAGCAGCTTACAAACCGGACAAGGCGCTTTCTTT. As protein: CASSLQTGQGAFF. J is TRBJ1-1 and V is TRBV13, with D possibly being TRBD1 (5 bases). V was clipped by 2 bases and J by 11 bases, with 15 bases between them. Germline V lookup: CDR1 PRHDT, CDR2 FYEKMQ (reference sequence). This CDR3 is built from 13 residues.

The CDR3 is CASSAGQIGANVLTF. CDR3 DNA sequence: TGCGCCAGCAGTGCAGGACAGATTGGGGCCAACGTCCTGACTTTC. The chain combines TRBV5-1 with TRBJ2-6; maybe TRBD1 (6 bases). This CDR3 has 15 amino acids. V dropped 5 bases and J dropped 3 bases, with 12 bases sitting between them. Per germline, CDR1 SGHRS and CDR2 YFSETQ.

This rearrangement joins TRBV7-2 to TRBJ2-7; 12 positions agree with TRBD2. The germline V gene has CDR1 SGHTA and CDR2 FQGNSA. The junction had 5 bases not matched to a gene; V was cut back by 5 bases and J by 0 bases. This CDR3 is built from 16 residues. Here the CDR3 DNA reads TGTGCCAGCAGCCTGGGGACTAGCGGGTACTCCTACGAGCAGTACTTC. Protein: CASSLGTSGYSYEQYF.

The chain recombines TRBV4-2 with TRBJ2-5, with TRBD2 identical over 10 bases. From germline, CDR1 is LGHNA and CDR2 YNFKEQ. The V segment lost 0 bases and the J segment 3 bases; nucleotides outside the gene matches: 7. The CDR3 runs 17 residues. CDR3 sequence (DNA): TGTGCCAGCAGCCAAGATGGAGCGGGGGGGTTTGAAGAGACCCAGTACTTC. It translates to CASSQDGAGGFEETQYF.